This T cell receptor beta chain emerged from a study of OX40 agonist ivuxolimab in advanced cancers. In germline, CDR1 is SGHRS, CDR2 YFSETQ. V was clipped by 4 bases and J by 0 bases; unmatched bases: 3. The CDR3 is 15 residues long. Clones were sequenced by immunoSEQ multiplex PCR, and TCRdb holds only the in-frame ones, with some missing. The data contain fewer than 85,000 clones, 90% of them singletons. The sequence derives from an adult with an advanced solid tumor such as melanoma, head and neck, liver or kidney cancer. The V call is TRBV5-1, the J call TRBJ2-3, with 9 positions matching TRBD2. The specimen was CD4+ or CD8+ T cells sorted from blood, collected in a trial of the OX40 agonist ivuxolimab. In nucleotides, the CDR3 is TGCGCCAGCAGCCCTAGCGGGGTTAGCACAGATACGCAGTATTTT. The encoded protein is CASSPSGVSTDTQYF.